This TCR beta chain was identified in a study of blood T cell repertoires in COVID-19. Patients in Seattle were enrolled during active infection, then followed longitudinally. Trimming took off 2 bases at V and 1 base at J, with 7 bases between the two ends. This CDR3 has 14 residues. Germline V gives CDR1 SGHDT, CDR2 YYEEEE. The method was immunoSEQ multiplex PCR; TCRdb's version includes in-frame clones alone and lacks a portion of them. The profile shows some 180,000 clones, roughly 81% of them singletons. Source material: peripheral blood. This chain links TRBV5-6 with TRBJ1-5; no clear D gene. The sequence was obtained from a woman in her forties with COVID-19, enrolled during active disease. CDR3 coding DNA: TGTGCCAGCAGCTTCGGTTACAGCAATCAGCCCCAGCATTTT. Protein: CASSFGYSNQPQHF.